The 17 T cell receptor beta chains below were found in one sample sequenced in a study of blood T cells in healthy people across ages. A second 7 to 11 cycle PCR used barcoded and J-beta primers. TCRdb re-called the 5' RACE reads through MiXCR, storing one row per CDR3 protein. The sample lists about 830,000 distinct CDR3 sequences, roughly 64% occurring once. Sequenced: blood. The origin of the receptors is a man under 40 in good health.

The J gene is TRBJ2-3, the V gene TRBV4-2; TRBD1 aligns across 7 bases. The CDR3 is 16 residues long. The germline V gene has CDR1 LGHNA and CDR2 YNFKEQ. The V gene end was trimmed by 2 bases and the J gene end by 0 bases; junction bases not matched to a gene: 5. As DNA, the CDR3 is TGTGCCAGCAGCCAACCTCAGGGGGACAGCACAGATACGCAGTATTTT. This codes for CASSQPQGDSTDTQYF.

The chain links TRBV20-1 to TRBJ2-3; the D gene is possibly TRBD2 (6 bases). Germline V CDR1 and CDR2: DFQATT, SNEGSKA (reference sequence). CDR3 length: 15 residues. V dropped 3 bases and J dropped 2 bases, with 15 bases sitting between them. The chain's CDR3 is CSASRGSTSTDTQYF. The CDR3 nucleotides read TGCAGTGCTAGTCGGGGGAGCACCTCCACAGATACGCAGTATTTT.

This clonotype turned up a few times. A junction boundary mismatches the germline segment, possibly from a read error. This chain uses TRBV29-1 with TRBJ2-7; D possibly corresponds to TRBD2 (5 bases). The CDR3 covers 12 residues. The germline V gene encodes CDR1 SQVTM and CDR2 ANQGSEA. The CDR3 region is CGVTGNTYEQYF. The CDR3 DNA follows: TGCGGCGTTACCGGGAACACCTACGAGCAGTACTTC.

The chain carries TRBV28 and TRBJ2-2, with TRBD2 matching 7 bases. The V segment lost 1 base and the J segment 5 bases; nucleotides outside the gene matches: 10. CDR3 length equals 17 residues. The V gene's germline CDR1 is MDHEN and CDR2 SYDVKM. This CDR3 reads CASSLSWGGSQTGELFF. DNA of the CDR3: TGTGCCAGCAGTTTATCGTGGGGCGGGAGCCAAACCGGGGAGCTGTTTTTT.

This clonotype was detected a few times. The chain has TRBV4-2 and TRBJ1-2; unclear D gene. This CDR3 has 21 residues. Trimming removed 0 bases at V and 6 bases at J, with 32 bases between. The germline gives CDR1 LGHNA, CDR2 YNFKEQ. The CDR3 nucleotides are TGTGCCAGCAGCCAAGATCGTATGGCCTCTTTTAGCCCAACGGGAATACATGGCTACACCTTC. Translated: CASSQDRMASFSPTGIHGYTF.

The V call is TRBV12-3 or TRBV12-4, the J call TRBJ2-5; D possibly matches TRBD1 or TRBD2 (5 bases each). The DNA end is a closer match to TRBJ2-7, so the J assignment may be wrong. The CDR3 sequence is 14 residues long. The CDR3 loop reads CASRMTGTDYEQYF. The CDR3, as DNA: TGTGCCAGCAGAATGACTGGGACGGACTACGAGCAGTACTTC.

The chain combines TRBV12-3 or TRBV12-4 with TRBJ2-1; D perhaps matches TRBD2 (5 bases). Between the trimmed V and J ends, which lost 6 bases and 3 bases, there was a span of 18 bases. The CDR3 contains 16 residues. The CDR3 here is CASSKSLVLIYNEQFF. The CDR3 coding sequence is TGTGCCAGCAGCAAGTCACTAGTTTTGATCTACAATGAGCAGTTCTTC.

The V gene is TRBV7-2, the J gene TRBJ1-2; a possible D gene is TRBD1 (6 bases). CDR3 length equals 14 residues. V was trimmed by 1 base and J by 2 bases, leaving 8 bases between them. Germline V gene sequence: CDR1 SGHTA, CDR2 FQGNSA. The CDR3 loop reads CASSLVRGNYGYTF. The CDR3 nucleotides are TGTGCCAGCAGCTTAGTGAGGGGGAACTATGGCTACACCTTC.

This clonotype was seen only a few times. The rearrangement uses TRBV5-5 and TRBJ1-5, with D perhaps TRBD1 (6 bases). This CDR3 is 14 amino acids long. V gave up 4 bases and J gave up 1 base, with 9 bases separating them. Germline assignment: CDR1 SGHKS and CDR2 YYEKEE (reference sequence). The CDR3 DNA reads as TGTGCCAGCAGCACAGGGAGGAGCAATCAGCCCCAGCATTTT. This sequence encodes CASSTGRSNQPQHF.

The V call is TRBV28, the J call TRBJ2-1, with 12 nucleotides matching TRBD2. The V and J ends lost 6 bases and 4 bases, in that order; junction bases with no gene match: 7. The CDR3 has 16 residues. Germline CDR1 is MDHEN and CDR2 is SYDVKM. CDR3 nucleotide sequence: TGTGCCAGCAGGCAAACTAGCGGGGGGCTTTACAATGAGCAGTTCTTC. It encodes CASRQTSGGLYNEQFF. Drawing the rest from reference TRBV28 and TRBJ2-1, the complete variable domain is DVKVTQSSRYLVKRTGEKVFLECVQDMDHENMFWYRQDPGLGLRLIYFSYDVKMKEKGDIPEGYSVSREKKERFSLILESASTNQTSMYLCASRQTSGGLYNEQFFGPGTRLTVL.

This clonotype was detected many times. This rearrangement joins TRBV4-2 to TRBJ2-3, with D hard to call. V lost 2 bases and J 1 base, leaving 7 bases between the germline ends. Germline-derived CDR1 and CDR2 are LGHNA and YNFKEQ. This CDR3 is 14 amino acids long. The CDR3 DNA sequence: TGTGCCAGCAGCCAAATGTGGGGCACAGATACGCAGTATTTT. As protein: CASSQMWGTDTQYF.

This chain links TRBV20-1 with TRBJ1-5, with a possible D match to TRBD1 (6 bases). The ends were cut back, 6 bases at V and 2 bases at J, with 20 bases in the middle. CDR1 and CDR2 from the germline V gene are DFQATT and SNEGSKA (reference sequence). This CDR3 has 16 residues. As DNA, the CDR3 is TGCAGTGCCACGCGTGAGGGGGGAGGAGGCAATCAGCCCCAGCATTTT. Its translation is CSATREGGGGNQPQHF.

The V gene is TRBV3-1, the J gene TRBJ1-4; D is uncertain. With 1 base removed from V and 13 bases from J, the gap between germline ends came to 13 bases. Per germline, CDR1 LGHDT and CDR2 YNNKEL (reference sequence). There are 13 residues in the CDR3. The CDR3 coding sequence is TGTGCCAGCAGCCAAGTCTCAGGCTCGAGACTGTTTTTT. Translating it yields CASSQVSGSRLFF.

This rearrangement joins TRBV20-1 to TRBJ2-1; the D gene is possibly TRBD2 (6 bases). Deletions cut 3 bases from V and 10 bases from J, with 25 bases between. The germline V gene has CDR1 DFQATT and CDR2 SNEGSKA (reference sequence). The CDR3 spans 16 residues. The CDR3 DNA follows: TGCAGTGCTAGTGGAGGGGCCCGCGCGTCCCAGGACGAGCAGTTCTTC. Translation: CSASGGARASQDEQFF.

V and J are TRBV7-2 and TRBJ2-5, with 11 bases lining up with TRBD1. Germline-derived CDR1 and CDR2 are SGHTA and FQGNSA. V dropped 7 bases and J dropped 5; count of bases not matched to a gene: 9. The CDR3 contains 15 residues. CDR3 residues: CASNLLGTGGETQYF. The DNA for the CDR3 is TGTGCCAGCAACCTCCTCGGGACAGGGGGGGAGACCCAGTACTTC.

This clonotype came up a few times. The CDR3 protein is CASSLGGQSVYYGYTF. In DNA form, the CDR3 reads TGTGCCAGCAGCCTGGGGGGACAGAGCGTCTACTATGGCTACACCTTC. This chain uses TRBV14 with TRBJ1-2, with 7 bases aligning to TRBD1. CDR1 and CDR2 from the germline V gene are SGHDN and FVKESK. V trimming: 4 bases; J trimming: 3 bases; junction bases outside the gene matches: 11. This CDR3 is 16 amino acids long. The entire variable domain, with the rest obtained from reference TRBV14 and TRBJ1-2, is as follows: EAGVTQFPSHSVIEKGQTVTLRCDPISGHDNLYWYRRVMGKEIKFLLHFVKESKQDESGMPNNRFLAERTGGTYSTLKVQPAELEDSGVYFCASSLGGQSVYYGYTFGSGTRLTVV.

This clonotype appeared a few times. The chain uses TRBV10-3 and TRBJ1-5; 7 bases match TRBD1. Trimming took 6 bases from V and 5 from J; bases not matched to a gene: 4. This CDR3 is built from 13 residues. Germline-derived CDR1 and CDR2 are ENHRY and SYGVKD. CDR3 protein: CAISGQGDQPQHF. CDR3 sequence (DNA): TGTGCCATCAGCGGGCAGGGGGATCAGCCCCAGCATTTT.